This section outlines one T cell receptor (beta chain) sequence together with its context. This sample was taken from a study of OX40 agonist ivuxolimab in advanced cancers. Libraries were prepared by immunoSEQ multiplex PCR; TCRdb keeps only in-frame clonotypes and omits some of them. Of about 20,000 clones listed, 85% to 90% are singletons. V dropped 5 bases and J dropped 6 bases, with 14 bases sitting between them. Per germline, CDR1 SGHNT and CDR2 YENEEA. The CDR3 has 13 amino acids. The sequences come from CD4+ or CD8+ T cells sorted from blood, collected in a trial of the OX40 agonist ivuxolimab. This receptor was identified in an adult with an advanced solid tumor such as melanoma, head and neck, liver or kidney cancer. The chain couples TRBV11-3 to TRBJ2-7, with D possibly TRBD1 on 6 matching bases. In nucleotides, the CDR3 is TGTGCCAGCAGCCAAGGGGGATCGGGCGAGCAGTACTTC. Encoded protein: CASSQGGSGEQYF.